This TCR beta chain originates from a study of regulatory T cells in long-lasting Graves disease (dated by TCRdb to the early 2020s). In terms of the full investigation: Antithyroid drugs had been taken for less than 3 months by newly diagnosed Graves' disease patients. Persistent Graves' disease patients were compared with newly diagnosed Graves' disease patients by peripheral blood TCR sequencing and RNA sequencing. The study took place in China and was registered as a clinical trial. A total of about 35 samples underwent TCR sequencing, from 13 patients with persistent Graves' disease and 20 patients with newly diagnosed Graves' disease.

Remarks on this clonotype: No cognate antigen has been identified for it. The conserved final phenylalanine or tryptophan is absent from the CDR3, which likely points to a read error.

The protocol used for the library was multiplex PCR. The sample was run on an Illumina HiSeq 4000. TCR beta libraries were built with iRepertoire HTBI primers and Arm-PCR amplification of CDR3 regions. Gel purification was performed on PCR products prior to sequencing. The authors' pipeline ran thus. Gene usage analysis of CDR3 amino acid clonotypes relied on the roughly 60 TRBV and about 15 TRBJ segments identified across samples. COPE and FqMerger were used to merge filtered high-quality paired reads into contigs. Contigs were aligned with BLAST to IMGT TRBV, TRBD and TRBJ reference genes, and CDR3 was defined per IMGT. Any clonotype with a frequency above 0.1% was counted as a highly expanded clone. Repertoire diversity was measured by Shannon entropy, and V-J evenness by the Gini coefficient. A clonotype found in more than one individual was treated as public. Using fastp trimming at Q25 and MiXCR clonotype assembly, TCRdb reanalyzed the public sequencing data and kept in-frame beta chains. Entries are consolidated by CDR3 protein sequence, retaining the most common genes and DNA. These V and J calls are TCRdb output, not the study's own analysis. The sample yields hundreds of thousands of distinct CDR3 sequences; about 16% were counted once. The top ten clonotypes cover roughly 25% of the sample.

The germline V end is reduced by 2 bases and the J end by 3 bases; junction bases left unmatched: 4. The CDR3 length equals 16 residues, ends included. The kept DNA is CDR3 alone, 48 bases in frame from the first base. CDR1 is given as SGHTS and CDR2 as YDEGEE, both from the germline V gene. This specimen's time point label, per the study, means: newly diagnosed GD, antithyroid drugs for less than 3 months. For both TCR sequencing and RNA sequencing, RNA was extracted from PBMCs in TRIzol. The diagnosis of Graves' disease was made according to American Thyroid Association guidelines. Recruitment of patients was carried out at an endocrinology department in Xi'an, China. Each patient gave roughly 10 milliliters of peripheral blood, collected in an EDTA anticoagulant tube. Ficoll Paque Plus density gradient separation was used to isolate PBMCs, and no additional T cell sorting was done. RNA quality was checked with an Agilent 2100 Bioanalyzer and agarose gel, and concentration with a NanoDrop 2000.

The paper's findings and limits, for the study overall: Because the primary lesion, thyroid tissue, could not be accessed, the study looked at peripheral blood alone. Persistent patients shared more public clonotypes among themselves (around 3,000) than newly diagnosed patients did (over 900). The authors noted that the small sample size was a limitation that may lower accuracy. Compared with newly diagnosed patients, persistent Graves' disease patients had lower TCR Shannon entropy and fewer highly expanded clones, which suggests clonal expansion. Sequencing and analysis were restricted to the TCR beta chain. TRBV28, TRBJ1-2 and TRBJ2-5 were preferentially used in persistent disease, while TRBV20-1 and TRBJ2-1 were favored in newly diagnosed disease.

These same records also appear under a second study, on T cells in Graves' hyperthyroidism and ophthalmopathy. From the second report: Graves' hyperthyroidism was defined as stable when no progression to ophthalmopathy occurred over 18 months of follow-up. The hyperthyroidism patients were between 18 and 65 years old and newly diagnosed, with a disease duration of less than 2 months. Exclusion was applied to patients with uncontrolled infections, other autoimmune diseases, pregnancy or lactation. Clinical symptoms, serum thyroxine and TRAb, thyroid ultrasound, and orbital computed tomography formed the basis for the diagnoses. The first round of RT-PCR for the TCR CDR3 was performed with the HTBI primer set and the Qiagen OneStep RT-PCR kit. Most expanded thyroid clonotypes (frequency above 0.001) were also found in blood, which suggests that blood repertoires may mirror thyroid immune responses. A model built on a 13 V-J signature distinguished ophthalmopathy from stable hyperthyroidism, reaching about 89% sensitivity and 81.08% specificity in cross-validation and 80%/75% in testing. In validation, the model predicted progression to ophthalmopathy a median of 6.5 months before onset, with approximately 70% sensitivity and roughly 77% specificity. A discovery cohort of about 100 patients, 43 with Graves' ophthalmopathy and approximately 57 with stable Graves' hyperthyroidism, was used to find distinguishing TCR V-J signatures. An independent validation cohort of around 20 hyperthyroidism patients and some 15 patients who later progressed to ophthalmopathy tested prospective prediction of ophthalmopathy. The roughly 99 discovery patients were divided at random into training and test sets in a 7:3 ratio. The study also compared thyroid tissue and blood T-cell repertoires from five or six Graves' hyperthyroidism patients. After blood sampling, hyperthyroidism patients were treated with methimazole at a starting dose of 30 mg daily, and ophthalmopathy patients were treated with high-dose intravenous methylprednisolone. The libraries were constructed in a second round of multiplex PCR and then size-selected and purified. Sequencing of the libraries was done on an Illumina HiSeq2000 using paired-end 100 bp reads. SOAPnuke was used to process the raw data, with reads discarded if the reads contained adapters or uncalled bases, had a mean Phred below 15, or lacked an exact constant-primer or identifier match. COPE v1.2.5 was used to merge the high-quality paired reads, and each unique nucleotide sequence was defined as a clonotype. Clonotypes were aligned to IMGT TRBV, TRBD and TRBJ reference segments using MiTCR v1.1. The analysis included only V-J combinations with a frequency above 0.0001, which together covered more than 98% of the repertoires. A TCS score was defined as the ratio of F50 (clonal expansion) to E x V (chaos), with BLOSUM62-based TCRdist applied between CDR3 peptides within each V-J. Welch's t-statistics and random forest reduced some 510 V-J features to under 15, which were used in a naive Bayes classifier (R e1071). No statistical method was used to fix the sample size in advance, and group allocation was not hidden from the investigators. The paper reports TCR Vbeta CDR3 sequencing of over 130 peripheral blood samples: some 44 ophthalmopathy, roughly 74 hyperthyroidism and around 17 progressor patients.

Recombination joined TRBV5-8 with TRBJ2-2; 10 bases in the junction line up with TRBD1. The specimen was peripheral blood mononuclear cells (PBMCs), collected at new diagnosis, from a patient treated with antithyroid drugs. This receptor was identified in a woman aged 35 to 59 with Graves disease. Donor details come from another sample of the same person, matched by shared clones. In nucleotide form, the sequence is TGTGCCAGCAGCTTCGACAGGGGGCAATACACCGGGGAGCTGTTTCTT. Its amino acids are CASSFDRGQYTGELFL.